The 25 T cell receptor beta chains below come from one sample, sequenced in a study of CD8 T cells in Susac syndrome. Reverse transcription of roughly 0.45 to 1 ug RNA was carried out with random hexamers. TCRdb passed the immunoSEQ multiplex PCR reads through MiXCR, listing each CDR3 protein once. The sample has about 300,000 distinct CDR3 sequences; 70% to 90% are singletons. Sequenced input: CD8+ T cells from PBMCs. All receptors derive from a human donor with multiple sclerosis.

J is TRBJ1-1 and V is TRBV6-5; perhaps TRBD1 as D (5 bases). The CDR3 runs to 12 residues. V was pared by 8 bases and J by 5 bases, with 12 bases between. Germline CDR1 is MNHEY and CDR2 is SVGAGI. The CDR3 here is CASFDGGTEAFF. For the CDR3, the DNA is TGTGCCAGCTTTGACGGGGGTACTGAAGCTTTCTTT.

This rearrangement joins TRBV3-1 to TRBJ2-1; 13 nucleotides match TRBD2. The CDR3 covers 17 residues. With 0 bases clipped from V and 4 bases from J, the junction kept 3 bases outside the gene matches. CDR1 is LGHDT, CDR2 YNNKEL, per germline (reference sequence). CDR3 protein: CASSQDAGLAGYNEQFF. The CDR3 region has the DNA TGTGCCAGCAGCCAAGATGCGGGACTAGCGGGATACAATGAGCAGTTCTTC.

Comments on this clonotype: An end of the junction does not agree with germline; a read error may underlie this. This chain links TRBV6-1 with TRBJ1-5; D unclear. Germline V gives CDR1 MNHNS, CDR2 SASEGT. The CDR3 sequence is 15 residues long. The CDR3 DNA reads TGTGCCAGCACTGAAATTGGACCGAGAAATCAGCCCCAGCATTTT. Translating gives CASTEIGPRNQPQHF.

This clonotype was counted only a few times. Here the CDR3 DNA reads TGTGCCAGCAGTTACCGCCTAGCGGGGGAGGCCCAGTACTTC. The encoded protein is CASSYRLAGEAQYF. This chain uses TRBV6-5 with TRBJ2-5; 10 nucleotides match TRBD2. CDR1 and CDR2 (germline): MNHEY, SVGAGI. Losses at the gene ends were 2 bases for V and 9 bases for J; bases not matched to a gene: 6. This CDR3 is 14 amino acids long.

The CDR3 DNA is TGCAGCGGGGGGTCGACGGGGATGAACACTGAAGCTTTCTTT. It translates to CSGGSTGMNTEAFF. V is TRBV29-1 and J is TRBJ1-1; D possibly corresponds to TRBD1 (5 bases). The CDR3 has 14 amino acids. CDR1 is SQVTM and CDR2 is ANQGSEA in the germline V gene. With 7 bases removed from V and 0 bases from J, the gap between germline ends came to 15 bases.

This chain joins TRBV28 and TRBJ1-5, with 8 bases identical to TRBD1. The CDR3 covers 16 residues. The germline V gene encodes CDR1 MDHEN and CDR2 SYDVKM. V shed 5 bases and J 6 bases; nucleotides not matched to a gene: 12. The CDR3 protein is CASSAQGARGSQPQHF. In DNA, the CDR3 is TGTGCCAGCAGTGCGCAGGGGGCTAGGGGAAGTCAGCCCCAGCATTTT.

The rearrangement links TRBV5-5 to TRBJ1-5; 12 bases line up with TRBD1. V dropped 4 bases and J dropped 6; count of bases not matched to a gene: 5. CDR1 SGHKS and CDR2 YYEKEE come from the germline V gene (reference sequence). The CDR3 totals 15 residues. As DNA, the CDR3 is TGTGCCAGCAGCCCGGGACAGGGGGCGGCTCAGCCCCAGCATTTT. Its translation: CASSPGQGAAQPQHF.

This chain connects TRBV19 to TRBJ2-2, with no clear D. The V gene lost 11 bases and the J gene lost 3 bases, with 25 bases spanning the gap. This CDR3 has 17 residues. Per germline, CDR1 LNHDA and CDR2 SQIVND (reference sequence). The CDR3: CAPPGQSLGSDTGELFF. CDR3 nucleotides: TGTGCCCCCCCCGGTCAGAGCCTAGGTTCCGACACCGGGGAGCTGTTTTTT.

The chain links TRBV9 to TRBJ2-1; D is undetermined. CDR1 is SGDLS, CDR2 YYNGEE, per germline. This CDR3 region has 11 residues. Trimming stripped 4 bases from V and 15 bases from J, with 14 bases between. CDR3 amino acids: CASSSRVGAFF. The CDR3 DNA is TGTGCCAGCAGCTCCCGGGTAGGAGCGTTCTTC.

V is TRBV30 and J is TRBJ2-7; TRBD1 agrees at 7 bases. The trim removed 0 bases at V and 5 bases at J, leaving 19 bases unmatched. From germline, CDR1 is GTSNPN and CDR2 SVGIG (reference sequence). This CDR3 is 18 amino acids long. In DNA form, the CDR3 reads TGTGCCTGGAGTGTCCCGCTCGGAGGTCCCGGGACAGTAAACGAGCAGTACTTC. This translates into CAWSVPLGGPGTVNEQYF.

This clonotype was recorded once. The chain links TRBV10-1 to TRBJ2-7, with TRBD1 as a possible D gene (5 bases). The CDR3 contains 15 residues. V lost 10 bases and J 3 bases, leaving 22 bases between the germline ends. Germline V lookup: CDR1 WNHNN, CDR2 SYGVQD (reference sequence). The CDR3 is CATHPPGRWHYEQYF. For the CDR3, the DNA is TGCGCCACCCATCCACCAGGGCGTTGGCACTACGAGCAGTACTTC.

In DNA form, the CDR3 reads TGTGCCAGCAGCTTAGCGAGGGCGTCCTACAATGAGCAGTTCTTC. This sequence encodes CASSLARASYNEQFF. This chain uses TRBV7-2 with TRBJ2-1; a weak D match, TRBD2 (5 bases). CDR1 SGHTA and CDR2 FQGNSA come from the germline V gene. The CDR3 runs 15 residues. V was cut by 0 bases and J by 1 base, with 7 bases left in between. Variable domain in full (rest from reference TRBV7-2 and TRBJ2-1): GAGVSQSPSNKVTEKGKDVELRCDPISGHTALYWYRQSLGQGLEFLIYFQGNSAPDKSGLPSDRFSAERTGGSVSTLTIQRTQQEDSAVYLCASSLARASYNEQFFGPGTRLTVL.

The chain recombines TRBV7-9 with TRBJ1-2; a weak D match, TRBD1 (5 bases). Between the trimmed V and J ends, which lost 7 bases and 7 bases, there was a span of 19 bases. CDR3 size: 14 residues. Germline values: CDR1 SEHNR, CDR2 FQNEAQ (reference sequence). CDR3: CASNHPGGTPGYTF. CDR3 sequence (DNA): TGTGCCAGCAATCACCCGGGGGGGACCCCTGGCTACACCTTC. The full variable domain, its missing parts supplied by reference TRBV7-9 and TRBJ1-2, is DTGVSQNPRHKITKRGQNVTFRCDPISEHNRLYWYRQTLGQGPEFLTYFQNEAQLEKSRLLSDRFSAERPKGSFSTLEIQRTEQGDSAMYLCASNHPGGTPGYTFGSGTRLTVV.

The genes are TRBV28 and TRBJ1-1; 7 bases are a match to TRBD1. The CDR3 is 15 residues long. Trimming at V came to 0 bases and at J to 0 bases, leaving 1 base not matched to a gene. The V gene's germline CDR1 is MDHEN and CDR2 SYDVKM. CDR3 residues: CASSLWGQMNTEAFF. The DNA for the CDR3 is TGTGCCAGCAGTTTATGGGGACAGATGAACACTGAAGCTTTCTTT.

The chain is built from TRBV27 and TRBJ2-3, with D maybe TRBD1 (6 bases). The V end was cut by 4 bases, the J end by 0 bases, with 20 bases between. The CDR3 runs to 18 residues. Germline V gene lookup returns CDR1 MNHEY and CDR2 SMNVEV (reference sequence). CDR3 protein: CASSSRQVLPSSTDTQYF. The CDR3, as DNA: TGTGCCAGCAGTTCCCGACAGGTGCTGCCTTCTAGCACAGATACGCAGTATTTT.

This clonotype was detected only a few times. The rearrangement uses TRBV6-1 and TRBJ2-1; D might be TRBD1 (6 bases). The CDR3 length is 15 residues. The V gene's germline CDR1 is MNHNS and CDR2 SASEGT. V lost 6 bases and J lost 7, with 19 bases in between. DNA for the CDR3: TGTGCCAGCAGCCCCGGACGCAGGGGCGGGAATGAGCAGTTCTTC. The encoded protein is CASSPGRRGGNEQFF.

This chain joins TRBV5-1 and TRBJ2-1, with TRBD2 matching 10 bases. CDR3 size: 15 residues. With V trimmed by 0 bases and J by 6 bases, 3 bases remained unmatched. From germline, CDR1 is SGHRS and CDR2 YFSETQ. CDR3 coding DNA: TGCGCCAGCAGCTTGGCTAGCGGGAGTGTCAATGAGCAGTTCTTC. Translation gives CASSLASGSVNEQFF.

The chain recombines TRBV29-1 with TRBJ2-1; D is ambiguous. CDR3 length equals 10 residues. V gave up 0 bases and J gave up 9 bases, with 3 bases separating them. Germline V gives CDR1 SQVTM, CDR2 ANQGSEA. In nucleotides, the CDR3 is TGCAGCGTTGAAGAAGTTGAGCAGTTCTTC. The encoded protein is CSVEEVEQFF.

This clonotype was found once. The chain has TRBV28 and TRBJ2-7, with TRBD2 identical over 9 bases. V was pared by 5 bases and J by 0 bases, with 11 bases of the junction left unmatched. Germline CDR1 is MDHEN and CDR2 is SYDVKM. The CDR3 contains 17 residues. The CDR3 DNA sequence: TGTGCCAGCAGTCCCCCCATTCTAGCGGGGAACTCCTACGAGCAGTACTTC. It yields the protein CASSPPILAGNSYEQYF.

The CDR3 is CASSVEGTSSYEQYF. The DNA for the CDR3 is TGTGCCAGCAGCGTAGAGGGGACTAGCTCCTACGAGCAGTACTTC. The V and J genes are TRBV9 and TRBJ2-7; 8 nucleotides align to TRBD2. There are 15 residues in the CDR3. CDR1 is SGDLS, CDR2 YYNGEE, per germline. V lost 0 bases and J lost 0; bases outside the gene matches: 2.

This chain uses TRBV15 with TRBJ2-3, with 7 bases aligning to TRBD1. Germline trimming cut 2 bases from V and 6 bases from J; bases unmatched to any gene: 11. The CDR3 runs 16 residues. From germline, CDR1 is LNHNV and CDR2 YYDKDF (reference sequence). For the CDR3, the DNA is TGTGCCACCAGCAGACCAGACAGGGATCCTCTGGATACGCAGTATTTT. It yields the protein CATSRPDRDPLDTQYF.

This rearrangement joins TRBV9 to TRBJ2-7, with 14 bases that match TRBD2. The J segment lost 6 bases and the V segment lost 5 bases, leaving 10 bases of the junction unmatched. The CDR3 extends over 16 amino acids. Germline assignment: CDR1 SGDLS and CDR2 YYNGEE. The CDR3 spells CASSPGLAGVNSEQYF. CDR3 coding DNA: TGTGCCAGCAGTCCGGGACTAGCGGGAGTAAACTCCGAGCAGTACTTC.

CDR3 in amino acids: CASSQRGSGTEAFF. The DNA for the CDR3 is TGTGCCAGCAGCCAAAGGGGGTCCGGGACTGAAGCTTTCTTT. The chain joins TRBV28 to TRBJ1-1, with TRBD1 as a possible D gene (6 bases). The CDR3 length is 14 residues. V was clipped by 6 bases and J by 5 bases, with 16 bases between them. Germline assignment: CDR1 MDHEN and CDR2 SYDVKM. The full variable domain, its missing parts supplied by reference TRBV28 and TRBJ1-1, is DVKVTQSSRYLVKRTGEKVFLECVQDMDHENMFWYRQDPGLGLRLIYFSYDVKMKEKGDIPEGYSVSREKKERFSLILESASTNQTSMYLCASSQRGSGTEAFFGQGTRLTVV.

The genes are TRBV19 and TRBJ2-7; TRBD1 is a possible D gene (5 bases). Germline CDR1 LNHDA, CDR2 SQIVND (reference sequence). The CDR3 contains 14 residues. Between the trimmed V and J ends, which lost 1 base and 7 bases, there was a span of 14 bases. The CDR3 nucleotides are TGTGCCAGTAGTATAGCTATTTTCAGGGAAGAGCAGTACTTC. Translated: CASSIAIFREEQYF.

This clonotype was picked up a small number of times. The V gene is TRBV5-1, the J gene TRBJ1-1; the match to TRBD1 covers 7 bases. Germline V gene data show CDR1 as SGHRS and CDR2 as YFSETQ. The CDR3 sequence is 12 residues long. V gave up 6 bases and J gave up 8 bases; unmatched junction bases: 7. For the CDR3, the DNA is TGCGCCAGCACTTACGGGGACAGCGAAGCTTTCTTT. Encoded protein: CASTYGDSEAFF.